These 9 T cell receptor beta chains originate from one sample sequenced in a study of blood T cell repertoires in COVID-19 (dated by TCRdb to the early 2020s). Library method: the immunoSEQ multiplex PCR assay. In TCRdb, the immuneACCESS table is reduced to in-frame sequences with V and J assigned. These tables do not hold every clone; where another copy was compared, an unresolved V gene accounts for under half, and the others remain unexplained. A total of roughly 100,000 clones appear in this sample, around 90% of them only once. The top ten hold 3% of the sample. The sample was peripheral blood. The receptors derive from a man in his forties or fifties with active or convalescent COVID-19.

The rearrangement uses TRBV7-2 and TRBJ1-3; 8 bases align to TRBD1. The CDR3 spans 15 residues. CDR1 and CDR2 from the germline V gene are SGHTA and FQGNSA. Unmatched junction bases numbered 4, after V lost 2 bases and J lost 4 bases. The CDR3 loop reads CASSLLGQGGNTIYF. The CDR3 DNA reads TGTGCCAGCAGCTTATTAGGACAGGGAGGAAACACCATATATTTT.

About this clone: Relative to the germline gene, one junction end is altered; a read error may explain this. The V call is TRBV5-1, the J call TRBJ1-4; perhaps TRBD1 as D (6 bases). CDR3 length equals 12 residues. Germline V lookup: CDR1 SGHRS, CDR2 YFSETQ. DNA for the CDR3: TGCGCCAGCAGCTTGGATTCAGGGGCTCTTTCCTTT. It encodes CASSLDSGALSF. The full variable domain, in which reference TRBV5-1 and TRBJ1-4 provide the parts outside the CDR3, is KAGVTQTPRYLIKTRGQQVTLSCSPISGHRSVSWYQQTPGQGLQFLFEYFSETQRNKGNFPGRFSGRQFSNSRSEMNVSTLELGDSALYLCASSLDSGALSFGSGTQLSVL.

The chain carries TRBV5-1 and TRBJ2-3; D might be TRBD1 (7 bases). CDR1 is SGHRS and CDR2 is YFSETQ in the germline V gene. This CDR3 spans 17 amino acids. V dropped 2 bases and J dropped 5 bases, with 21 bases sitting between them. CDR3 amino acids: CASSLQGPRTGVDTQYF. CDR3 coding DNA: TGCGCCAGCAGCTTACAGGGGCCACGAACGGGGGTAGATACGCAGTATTTT.

The J gene is TRBJ1-6, the V gene TRBV3-1 (or the pseudogene TRBV3-2); D gene uncertain. V lost 0 bases, J lost 5 bases, and 11 bases lay in between. The CDR3 sequence is 16 residues long. CDR1 and CDR2 from the germline V gene are LGHDT and YNNKEL (reference sequence). The CDR3 protein is CASSQDITVNNSPLHF. The CDR3 DNA is TGTGCCAGCAGCCAAGATATCACAGTGAATAATTCACCCCTCCACTTT.

The V gene is TRBV6-5, the J gene TRBJ1-6, with 7 nucleotides matching TRBD1. The junction had 9 bases not matched to a gene; V was cut back by 4 bases and J by 9 bases. CDR1 and CDR2 (germline): MNHEY, SVGAGI. The CDR3 consists of 15 residues. CDR3 region: CASSLRDSFSSPLHF. CDR3 coding DNA: TGTGCCAGCAGTTTACGGGACAGTTTCTCTTCACCCCTCCACTTT.

The J gene is TRBJ2-5, the V gene TRBV5-1, with 16 bases fitting TRBD2. From germline, CDR1 is SGHRS and CDR2 YFSETQ. V gave up 3 bases and J gave up 4 bases; unmatched junction bases: 6. The CDR3 consists of 17 residues. The CDR3 DNA reads TGCGCCAGCAGCTCCGGGACTAGCGGGGGGGCGCGAGAGACCCAGTACTTC. Its translation: CASSSGTSGGARETQYF.

This clone has only one observation. The V call is TRBV3-1 (or the pseudogene TRBV3-2), the J call TRBJ2-5; 9 nucleotides agree with TRBD1. Germline lookup yields CDR1 LGHDT and CDR2 YNNKEL (reference sequence). This CDR3 comprises 15 residues. The junction had 6 bases not matched to a gene; V was cut back by 1 base and J by 6 bases. This chain's CDR3 is CASSQGGQGSQTQYF. Written as DNA, the CDR3 is TGTGCCAGCAGCCAAGGGGGACAGGGCAGTCAGACCCAGTACTTC.

The genes are TRBV6-5 and TRBJ1-5; D call uncertain. V gave up 5 bases and J gave up 2 bases, with 10 bases separating them. CDR1 and CDR2 from the germline V gene are MNHEY and SVGAGI. The CDR3 spans 14 residues. This CDR3 reads CASSLSEGNQPQHF. For the CDR3, the DNA is TGTGCCAGCAGTCTCTCAGAGGGCAATCAGCCCCAGCATTTT.

The rearrangement uses TRBV19 and TRBJ1-5, with a possible D match to TRBD1 (5 bases). The CDR3 loop spans 13 amino acids. Trimming took off 8 bases at V and 3 bases at J, with 11 bases between the two ends. Per germline, CDR1 LNHDA and CDR2 SQIVND (reference sequence). In DNA, the CDR3 is TGTGCCAGTTCGCCAGGGATCAATCAGCCCCAGCATTTT. Its protein product is CASSPGINQPQHF. The full variable domain, its missing parts supplied by reference TRBV19 and TRBJ1-5, is DGGITQSPKYLFRKEGQNVTLSCEQNLNHDAMYWYRQDPGQGLRLIYYSQIVNDFQKGDIAEGYSVSREKKESFPLTVTSAQKNPTAFYLCASSPGINQPQHFGDGTRLSIL.